This record concerns one T cell receptor beta chain sequence. What it recognizes is unknown. The sample comes from a study of T cell responses to AZD1222 COVID-19 vaccine. At the level of the study: Pooling was applied to second doses at about 4 or about 12 weeks. Whole-study results and caveats: Repertoires were obtained only post-peak T cell response. White British people made up most donors, females outnumbered males, and clonal diversity was possibly underestimated.

Clones were read by immunoSEQ multiplex PCR, and TCRdb kept only the in-frame ones, dropping some. The profile shows roughly 130,000 clones, 80% to 90% of them singletons. The V gene's germline CDR1 is SGHVS and CDR2 FQNEAQ. Trimming removed 5 bases from V and 1 base from J, with 14 bases in between. The CDR3 spans 15 residues. The TCR was taken from an adult in good health. This chain links TRBV7-8 with TRBJ2-5; D is tentatively TRBD1 or TRBD2 (5 bases each). This sample comprised peripheral blood, obtained on day 0 of AZD1222 vaccination. CDR3 bases: TGTGCCAGCAGCCCCTACGTGGGGACCCAAGAGACCCAGTACTTC. This translates into CASSPYVGTQETQYF.